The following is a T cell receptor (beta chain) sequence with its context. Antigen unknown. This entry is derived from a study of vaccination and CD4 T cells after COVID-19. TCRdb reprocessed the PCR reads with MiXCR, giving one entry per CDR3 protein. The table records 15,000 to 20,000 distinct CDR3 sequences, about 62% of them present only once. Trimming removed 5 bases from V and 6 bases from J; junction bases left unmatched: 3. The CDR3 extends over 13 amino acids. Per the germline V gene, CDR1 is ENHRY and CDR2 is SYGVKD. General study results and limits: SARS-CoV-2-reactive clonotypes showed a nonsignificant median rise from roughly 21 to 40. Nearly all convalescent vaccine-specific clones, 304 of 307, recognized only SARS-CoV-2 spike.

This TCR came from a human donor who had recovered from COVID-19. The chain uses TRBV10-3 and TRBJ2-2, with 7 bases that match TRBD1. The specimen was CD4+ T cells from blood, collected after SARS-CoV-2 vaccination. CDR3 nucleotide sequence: TGTGCCATCAGTTTACAGGGGCCCGGGGAGCTGTTTTTT. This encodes CAISLQGPGELFF.